Given below is one T cell receptor beta chain in context. The record originates from a study of cytotoxic CD8 clonotypes in ibrutinib-treated CLL. The wider study: Investigators reported some 24 partial and 2 complete responses; after median approximately 74 months, approximately 15 patients remained remitted and around twelve progressed.

Generated by immunoSEQ multiplex PCR, the TCRdb table keeps only in-frame clones and is missing some. The sample consists of approximately 100,000 clones, around 80% of them appearing once. CDR1 is SEHNR, CDR2 FQNEAQ, per germline (reference sequence). Trimming shortened V by 4 bases and J by 0 bases, and 10 bases separated the two germline ends. The CDR3 runs 15 residues. This specimen consisted of PBMCs, obtained after 12 months of ibrutinib treatment. V and J are TRBV7-9 and TRBJ2-1; D not certain. This receptor was obtained from a human donor with chronic lymphocytic leukemia. The CDR3 reads CASSSPRSSYNEQFF. CDR3 in DNA: TGTGCCAGCAGCTCTCCTAGGAGCTCCTACAATGAGCAGTTCTTC.